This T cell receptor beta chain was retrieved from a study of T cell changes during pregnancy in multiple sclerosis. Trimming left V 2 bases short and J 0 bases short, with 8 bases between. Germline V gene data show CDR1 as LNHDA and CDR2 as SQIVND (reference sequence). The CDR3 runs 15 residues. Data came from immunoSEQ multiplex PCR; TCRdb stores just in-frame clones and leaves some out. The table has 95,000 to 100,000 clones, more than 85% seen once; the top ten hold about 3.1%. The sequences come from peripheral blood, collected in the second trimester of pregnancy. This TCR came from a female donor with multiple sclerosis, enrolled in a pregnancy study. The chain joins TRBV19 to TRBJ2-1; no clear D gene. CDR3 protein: CASSITTSSYNEQFF. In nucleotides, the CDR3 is TGTGCCAGTAGTATAACTACAAGCTCCTACAATGAGCAGTTCTTC.